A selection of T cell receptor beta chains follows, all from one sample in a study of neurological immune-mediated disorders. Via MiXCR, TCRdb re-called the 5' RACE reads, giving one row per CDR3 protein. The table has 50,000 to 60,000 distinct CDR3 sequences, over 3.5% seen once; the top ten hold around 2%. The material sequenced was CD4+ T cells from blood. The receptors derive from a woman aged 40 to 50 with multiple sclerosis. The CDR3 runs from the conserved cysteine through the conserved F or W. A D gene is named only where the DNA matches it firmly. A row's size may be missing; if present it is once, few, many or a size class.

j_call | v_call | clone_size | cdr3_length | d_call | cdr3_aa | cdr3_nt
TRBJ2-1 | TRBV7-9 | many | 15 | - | CASSLGRRGYNEQFF | TGTGCCAGCAGCTTAGGGCGTAGGGGCTACAATGAGCAGTTCTTC
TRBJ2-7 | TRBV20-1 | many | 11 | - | CSASSGYEQYF | TGCAGTGCTAGCTCGGGGTACGAGCAGTACTTC
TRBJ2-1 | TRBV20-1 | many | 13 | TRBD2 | CSARAGGSGEQFF | TGCAGTGCTAGAGCGGGGGGGTCGGGTGAGCAGTTCTTC
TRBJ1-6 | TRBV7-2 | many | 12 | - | CASSFSNSPLHF | TGTGCCAGCAGCTTCAGTAATTCACCCCTCCACTTT
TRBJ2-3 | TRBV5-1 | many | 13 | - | CASSLMKVDTQYF | TGCGCCAGCAGCTTAATGAAGGTAGATACGCAGTATTTT
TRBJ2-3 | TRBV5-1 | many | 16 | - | CASSLAGGAPTDTQYF | TGCGCCAGCAGCTTGGCGGGGGGCGCCCCGACAGATACGCAGTATTTT
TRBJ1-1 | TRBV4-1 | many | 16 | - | CASSQDAQLMNTEAFF | TGCGCCAGCAGCCAAGACGCACAGTTAATGAACACTGAAGCTTTCTTT
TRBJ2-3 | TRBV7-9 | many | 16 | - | CASSLKVGQITDTQYF | TGTGCCAGCAGCTTAAAAGTTGGACAGATCACAGATACGCAGTATTTT
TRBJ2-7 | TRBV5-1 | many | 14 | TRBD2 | CASSSGGSSYEQYF | TGCGCCAGCAGCTCGGGCGGGAGTTCCTACGAGCAGTACTTC
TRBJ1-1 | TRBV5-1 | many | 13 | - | CASRVQGGTEAFF | TGCGCCAGCAGGGTACAGGGAGGCACTGAAGCTTTCTTT
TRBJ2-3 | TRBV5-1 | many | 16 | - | CASSLGLFQGTDTQYF | TGCGCCAGCAGCTTGGGTCTCTTTCAGGGCACAGATACGCAGTATTTT
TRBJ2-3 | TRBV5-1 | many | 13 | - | CASSPTTPDTQYF | TGCGCCAGCAGCCCAACAACACCAGATACGCAGTATTTT
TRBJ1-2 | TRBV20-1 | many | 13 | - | CSARQGSGYGYTF | TGCAGTGCTAGACAGGGGTCGGGCTATGGCTACACCTTC
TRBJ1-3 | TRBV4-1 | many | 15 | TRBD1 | CASRAPDRDGNTIYF | TGCGCCAGCCGAGCCCCGGACAGGGATGGGAACACCATATATTTT
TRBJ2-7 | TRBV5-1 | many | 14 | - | CASSLRTVSYEQYF | TGCGCCAGCAGCCTCCGGACAGTAAGCTACGAGCAGTACTTC
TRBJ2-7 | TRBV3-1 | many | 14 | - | CASSHTGISYEQYF | TGTGCCAGCAGCCATACAGGTATCTCCTACGAGCAGTACTTC
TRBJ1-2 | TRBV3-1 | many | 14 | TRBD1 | CASSHYDRAGGYTF | TGTGCCAGCAGCCACTACGACAGGGCGGGAGGCTACACCTTC
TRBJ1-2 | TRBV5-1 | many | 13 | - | CASSLQVAEGYTF | TGCGCCAGCAGCCTTCAGGTAGCGGAAGGCTACACCTTC
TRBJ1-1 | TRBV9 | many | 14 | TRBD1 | CASSPRLGGSEAFF | TGTGCCAGCAGCCCCAGACTAGGGGGCTCTGAAGCTTTCTTT
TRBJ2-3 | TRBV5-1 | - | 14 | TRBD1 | CASSFGQGPDTQYF | TGCGCCAGCAGCTTCGGACAGGGCCCAGATACGCAGTATTTT
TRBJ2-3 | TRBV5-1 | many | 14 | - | CASSTQYPTDTQYF | TGCGCCAGCTCTACGCAGTACCCCACAGATACGCAGTATTTT
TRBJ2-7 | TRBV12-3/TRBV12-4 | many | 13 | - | CASNPGYSYEQYF | TGTGCCAGCAACCCAGGGTACTCCTACGAGCAGTACTTC
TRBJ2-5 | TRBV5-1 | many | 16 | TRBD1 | CASSVLPGQIQETQYF | TGCGCCAGCAGCGTTCTACCGGGACAGATTCAAGAGACCCAGTACTTC
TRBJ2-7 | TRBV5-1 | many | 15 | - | CASSSQGSTSTLKYF | TGCGCCAGCAGCTCCCAGGGGTCTACCTCTACGTTGAAGTACTTC
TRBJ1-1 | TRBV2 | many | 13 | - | CASGTGSNTEAFF | TGTGCCAGCGGTACAGGCTCGAACACTGAAGCTTTCTTT
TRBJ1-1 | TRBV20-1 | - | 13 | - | CSASSGGDTEAFF | TGCAGTGCTAGTTCCGGAGGGGACACTGAAGCTTTCTTT
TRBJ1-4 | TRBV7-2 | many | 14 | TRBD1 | CASSFGTGGEKLFF | TGTGCCAGCAGCTTCGGGACAGGGGGTGAAAAACTGTTTTTT
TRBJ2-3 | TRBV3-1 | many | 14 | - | CASSQLGARLAQYF | TGTGCCAGCAGCCAACTGGGGGCCCGGCTAGCGCAGTATTTT
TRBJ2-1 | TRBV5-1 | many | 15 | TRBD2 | CASSPDGTTYNEQFF | TGCGCCAGCAGCCCCGATGGGACTACCTACAATGAGCAGTTCTTC
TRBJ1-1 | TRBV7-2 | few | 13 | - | CASSLTQSTEAFF | TGTGCCAGCAGCCTAACACAATCCACTGAAGCTTTCTTT
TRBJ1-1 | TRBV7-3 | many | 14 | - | CASSAYGGRTEAFF | TGTGCCAGCAGCGCCTATGGGGGCCGCACTGAAGCTTTCTTT
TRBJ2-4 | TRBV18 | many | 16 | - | CASSPPRGLAKNIQYF | TGTGCCAGCTCACCACCCCGTGGATTAGCCAAAAACATTCAGTACTTC
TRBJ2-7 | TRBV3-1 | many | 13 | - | CASSPLGSYEQYF | TGTGCCAGCAGCCCGTTGGGCTCCTACGAGCAGTACTTC
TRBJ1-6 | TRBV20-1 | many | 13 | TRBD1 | CSANRGRSSPLHF | TGCAGTGCTAACAGGGGGCGAAGTTCACCCCTCCACTTT
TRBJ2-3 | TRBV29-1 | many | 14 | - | CSVAEGTSTDTQYF | TGCAGCGTTGCCGAGGGGACAAGCACAGATACGCAGTATTTT
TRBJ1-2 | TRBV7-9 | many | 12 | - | CASSGGHYGYTF | TGTGCCAGCAGCGGAGGACACTATGGCTACACCTTC
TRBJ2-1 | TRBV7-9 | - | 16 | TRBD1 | CASSFRDRGGNNEQFF | TGTGCCAGCAGCTTCAGGGACAGGGGAGGAAACAATGAGCAGTTCTTC
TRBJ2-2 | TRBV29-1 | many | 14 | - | CSARLGQRTGELFF | TGCAGCGCTCGCCTCGGACAGCGGACCGGGGAGCTGTTTTTT
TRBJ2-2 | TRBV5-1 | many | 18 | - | CASSLERQGRSYTGELFF | TGCGCCAGCAGCTTAGAAAGGCAGGGACGTTCTTACACCGGGGAGCTGTTTTTT
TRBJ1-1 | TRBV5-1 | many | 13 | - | CASSLLASAEAFF | TGCGCCAGCAGCTTGCTTGCCTCCGCTGAAGCTTTCTTT
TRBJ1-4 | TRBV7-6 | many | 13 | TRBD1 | CASSQGQGEKLFF | TGTGCCAGCAGCCAGGGACAGGGGGAAAAACTGTTTTTT
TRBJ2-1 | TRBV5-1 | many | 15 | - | CASSLVGQSHNEQFF | TGCGCCAGCAGCTTGGTTGGACAGAGTCACAATGAGCAGTTCTTC
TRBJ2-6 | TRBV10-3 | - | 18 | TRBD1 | CAISDRTGASSGANVLTF | TGTGCCATCAGTGACAGGACAGGGGCGAGCTCTGGGGCCAACGTCCTGACTTTC
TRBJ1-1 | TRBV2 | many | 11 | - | CASTPNTEAFF | TGTGCCAGCACACCGAACACTGAAGCTTTCTTT
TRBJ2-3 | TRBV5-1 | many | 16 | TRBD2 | CASSRTSGGSTDTQYF | TGCGCCAGCAGCCGGACTAGCGGGGGCAGCACAGATACGCAGTATTTT
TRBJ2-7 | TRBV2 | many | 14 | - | CASSARQESYEQYF | TGTGCCAGCAGTGCTAGACAGGAGTCCTACGAGCAGTACTTC
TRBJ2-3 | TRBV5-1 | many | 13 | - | CASSFKETDTQYF | TGCGCCAGCAGCTTCAAGGAAACAGATACGCAGTATTTT
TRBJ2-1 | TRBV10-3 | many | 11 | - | CAISEGYEQFF | TGTGCCATCAGTGAAGGTTATGAGCAGTTCTTC
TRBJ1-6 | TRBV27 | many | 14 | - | CASRSRGGPSPLHF | TGTGCCAGCAGGAGTCGGGGGGGTCCTTCACCCCTCCACTTT
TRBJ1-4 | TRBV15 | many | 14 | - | CATGITGRGEKLFF | TGTGCCACCGGAATCACGGGACGAGGGGAAAAACTGTTTTTT